One sample yielded the 12 T cell receptor beta chains listed below, sequenced in a study of blood T cells in healthy people across ages. It was with a sample-barcoded 5' primer and a J-beta primer mix that a second PCR of roughly 7 to 12 cycles was run. TCRdb called the 5' RACE reads again in MiXCR, with one record for every CDR3 protein. The sample contains hundreds of thousands of distinct CDR3 sequences, more than 35% of which appear only once. The sequencing sample was made of blood. The receptors here all came from an elderly man in good health.

Only a few counts were recorded for this clonotype. V usage is TRBV27 and J usage is TRBJ1-5; 9 positions match TRBD1. With 5 bases clipped from V and 0 bases from J, the junction kept 2 bases outside the gene matches. CDR1 is MNHEY, CDR2 SMNVEV, per germline (reference sequence). The CDR3 has 15 amino acids. The CDR3 reads CASSRTGVSNQPQHF. In nucleotides, the CDR3 is TGTGCCAGCAGTAGGACAGGGGTTAGCAATCAGCCCCAGCATTTT.

This sequence joins TRBV7-3 and TRBJ2-4; 8 bases are a match to TRBD2. There are 13 residues in the CDR3. Germline assignment: CDR1 SGHTA and CDR2 FQGTGA. With V trimmed by 3 bases and J by 7 bases, 2 bases remained unmatched. CDR3 in amino acids: CASSFSGGNIQYF. CDR3 DNA sequence: TGTGCCAGCAGCTTCAGCGGGGGTAACATTCAGTACTTC.

The rearrangement joins TRBV4-1 to TRBJ2-1, with D perhaps TRBD1 (6 bases). This CDR3 is 13 amino acids long. The V gene lost 4 bases and the J gene lost 11 bases, with 15 bases spanning the gap. Per germline, CDR1 MGHRA and CDR2 YSYEKL. CDR3 sequence: CASSRGPVNQQFF. CDR3 sequence (DNA): TGCGCCAGCAGCCGGGGGCCCGTTAATCAGCAGTTCTTC.

This rearrangement joins TRBV6-5 to TRBJ2-1, with 7 bases fitting TRBD1. The germline gives CDR1 MNHEY, CDR2 SVGAGI. This CDR3 is 15 amino acids long. The trim removed 2 bases at V and 8 bases at J, leaving 9 bases unmatched. The CDR3 protein is CASSYQGNTGDEQFF. Here the CDR3 DNA reads TGTGCCAGCAGTTACCAGGGCAACACAGGGGATGAGCAGTTCTTC.

The rearrangement uses TRBV6-1 and TRBJ1-2; 11 bases fit TRBD1. With V trimmed by 7 bases and J by 0 bases, 10 bases remained unmatched. Looked up from germline, CDR1 is MNHNS and CDR2 is SASEGT. The CDR3 has 17 amino acids. This CDR3 is CASTEPGTGGPNYGYTF. For the CDR3, the DNA is TGTGCCAGCACGGAACCCGGGACAGGGGGACCTAACTATGGCTACACCTTC.

The chain couples TRBV5-6 to TRBJ2-7; possible D gene TRBD2, 6 bases. Germline loops: CDR1 SGHDT, CDR2 YYEEEE. The CDR3 consists of 12 residues. Trimming removed 2 bases at V and 7 bases at J, with 10 bases between. The CDR3 DNA is TGTGCCAGCAGCTTCCGGGGGTTTGAGCAGTACTTC. Translating it yields CASSFRGFEQYF.

This sequence joins TRBV20-1 and TRBJ2-6; maybe TRBD1 (8 bases). V lost 0 bases and J lost 2, with 11 bases in between. Germline V gene sequence: CDR1 DFQATT, CDR2 SNEGSKA (reference sequence). The CDR3 is 16 amino acids. CDR3 nucleotides: TGCAGTGCTAGAGATACAGGGGGGGCTGGGGCCAACGTCCTGACTTTC. It codes for CSARDTGGAGANVLTF.

V gene TRBV12-3 or TRBV12-4 combines with J gene TRBJ2-4; the D gene is possibly TRBD2 (5 bases). The J call may be faulty, since TRBJ2-7 better matches the DNA end. CDR3 length: 13 residues. CDR3 sequence (DNA): TGTGCCAGCAGTGTATTGTCCGGGATCGAGCAGTACTTC. It is translated as CASSVLSGIEQYF.

This clonotype appeared a few times. The genes are TRBV5-1 and TRBJ1-1; TRBD1 matches at 8 bases. Germline V CDR1 and CDR2: SGHRS, YFSETQ. The length of the CDR3 is 14 residues. V lost 3 bases and J lost 7; bases outside the gene matches: 8. The DNA of the CDR3 is TGCGCCAGCAGCTACGGACAGGGAAAGCTTGAAGCTTTCTTT. Amino acid sequence: CASSYGQGKLEAFF.

This clonotype has a handful of counts. The rearrangement links TRBV5-1 to TRBJ2-7, with 8 positions matching TRBD1. Germline CDR1 is SGHRS and CDR2 is YFSETQ. The CDR3 runs 15 residues. The ends lost 4 bases at V and 2 bases at J; junction bases unmatched: 8. The CDR3: CASSEPGQEAYEQYF. CDR3 bases: TGCGCCAGCAGCGAACCGGGACAGGAGGCCTACGAGCAGTACTTC.

The table lists this clonotype with a count of one. This chain joins TRBV9 and TRBJ2-1; weak D call: TRBD1 (6 bases). The CDR3 has 13 amino acids. Trimming removed 3 bases at V and 8 bases at J, with 12 bases between. The germline V gene has CDR1 SGDLS and CDR2 YYNGEE. CDR3 DNA: TGTGCCAGCAGCGGTACAGGGTACCATGAGCAGTTCTTC. This gives the protein CASSGTGYHEQFF.

As regards this clonotype: One base away lies a much larger clone, so this may be a sequencing read error. The chain recombines TRBV20-1 with TRBJ2-5; TRBD2 agrees at 7 bases. The CDR3 has 13 amino acids. The J segment lost 13 bases and the V segment lost 6 bases, leaving 17 bases of the junction unmatched. Looked up from germline, CDR1 is DFQATT and CDR2 is SNEGSKA (reference sequence). The CDR3 coding sequence is TGCAGTGCCCCCAAGGGCGGGAGTCGCGAGCGGTACTTC. This codes for CSAPKGGSRERYF.